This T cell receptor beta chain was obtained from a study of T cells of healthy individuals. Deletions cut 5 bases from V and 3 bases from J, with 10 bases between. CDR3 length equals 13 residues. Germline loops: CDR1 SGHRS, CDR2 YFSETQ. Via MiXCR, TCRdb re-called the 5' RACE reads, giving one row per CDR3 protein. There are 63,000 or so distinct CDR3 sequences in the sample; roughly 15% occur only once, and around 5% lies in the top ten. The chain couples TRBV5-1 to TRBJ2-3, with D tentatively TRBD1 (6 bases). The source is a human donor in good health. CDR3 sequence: CASSVQGTDTQYF. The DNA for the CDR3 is TGCGCCAGCAGTGTGCAGGGGACAGATACGCAGTATTTT.